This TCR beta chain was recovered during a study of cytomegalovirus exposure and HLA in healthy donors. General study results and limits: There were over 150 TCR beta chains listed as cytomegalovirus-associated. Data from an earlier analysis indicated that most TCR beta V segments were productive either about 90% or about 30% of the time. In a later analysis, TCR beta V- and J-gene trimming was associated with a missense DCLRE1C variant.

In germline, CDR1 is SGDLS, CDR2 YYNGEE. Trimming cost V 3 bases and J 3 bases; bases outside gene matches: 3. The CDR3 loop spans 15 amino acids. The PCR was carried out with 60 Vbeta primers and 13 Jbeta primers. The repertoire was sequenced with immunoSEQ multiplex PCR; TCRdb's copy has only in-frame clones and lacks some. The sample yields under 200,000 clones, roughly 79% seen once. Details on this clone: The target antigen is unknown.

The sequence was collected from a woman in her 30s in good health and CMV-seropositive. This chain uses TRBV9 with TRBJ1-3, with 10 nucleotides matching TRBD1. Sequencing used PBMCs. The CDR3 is CASSATGGRGNTIYF. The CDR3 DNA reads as TGTGCCAGCAGCGCGACAGGGGGCCGTGGAAACACCATATATTTT.